The 15 T cell receptor beta chains given below trace back to one sample, sequenced in a study of T cell responses to AZD1222 COVID-19 vaccine (dated by TCRdb to about 2021). Read against the paper, the sample's time point label means: baseline before first vaccination. Library creation used the immunoSEQ multiplex PCR assay. This immuneACCESS table, as held by TCRdb, lists in-frame sequences with V and J called but not all clones. Of the missing ones, under half trace to an unresolved V gene in checked studies; the others have no known cause. Across this sample there are approximately 68,000 clones, with around 87% seen only once. Clones ranked in the top ten supply approximately 25% of the sample. This specimen was peripheral blood, taken on day 0 of AZD1222 vaccination. Every receptor here comes from an adult in good health.

This chain joins TRBV7-3 and TRBJ2-2; 8 nucleotides match TRBD1. From germline, CDR1 is SGHTA and CDR2 FQGTGA. The V and J ends lost 0 bases and 7 bases, in that order; junction bases with no gene match: 4. The CDR3 is 15 residues long. The CDR3 here is CASSLTGQGGGELFF. The DNA for the CDR3 is TGTGCCAGCAGCTTAACTGGACAGGGCGGCGGGGAGCTGTTTTTT.

The V call is TRBV30, the J call TRBJ1-3, with D possibly TRBD1 on 5 matching bases. V dropped 0 bases and J dropped 5 bases, with 8 bases sitting between them. The CDR3 extends over 13 amino acids. The germline gives CDR1 GTSNPN, CDR2 SVGIG (reference sequence). The CDR3 region is CAWSVGGRNTIYF. CDR3 sequence (DNA): TGTGCCTGGAGTGTTGGGGGAAGAAACACCATATATTTT. Filled out from reference TRBV30 and TRBJ1-3, the complete variable domain reads SQTIHQWPATLVQPVGSPLSLECTVEGTSNPNLYWYRQAAGRGLQLLFYSVGIGQISSEVPQNLSASRPQDRQFILSSKKLLLSDSGFYLCAWSVGGRNTIYFGEGSWLTVV.

Concerning this clone: Other DNA sequences within the sample encode an identical CDR3. The chain recombines TRBV27 with TRBJ1-1; the D gene is possibly TRBD1 (5 bases). The CDR3 is made up of 14 amino acids. V was pared by 6 bases and J by 2 bases, with 13 bases between. In germline, CDR1 is MNHEY, CDR2 SMNVEV (reference sequence). Written as DNA, the CDR3 is TGTGCCAGCAGCCCCGGGGCAAGTAACACTGAAGCTTTCTTT. Protein: CASSPGASNTEAFF.

This chain uses TRBV9 with TRBJ1-1; possibly TRBD1 for D (6 bases). CDR3 length equals 15 residues. From germline, CDR1 is SGDLS and CDR2 YYNGEE. Between the trimmed V and J ends, which lost 0 bases and 2 bases, there was a span of 11 bases. CDR3 loop: CASSVGLGGNTEAFF. DNA for the CDR3: TGTGCCAGCAGCGTAGGCCTAGGGGGAAACACTGAAGCTTTCTTT.

The J gene is TRBJ2-3, the V gene TRBV3-1 (or the pseudogene TRBV3-2); TRBD2 aligns across 13 bases. Germline CDR1 and CDR2: LGHDT and YNNKEL (reference sequence). The CDR3 extends over 18 amino acids. J lost 4 bases, V lost 4 bases, and 11 bases had no gene match. CDR3 amino acids: CASSRAGTSGIGADTQYF. CDR3 DNA: TGTGCCAGCAGCCGAGCCGGGACTAGCGGGATCGGGGCAGATACGCAGTATTTT.

This chain uses TRBV7-9 with TRBJ2-2; 12 nucleotides line up with TRBD2. The CDR3 sequence is 16 residues long. Trimming removed 5 bases from V and 7 bases from J; junction bases left unmatched: 8. CDR1 is SEHNR, CDR2 FQNEAQ, per germline (reference sequence). The CDR3 loop reads CASSPLAGGPDGELFF. Here the CDR3 DNA reads TGTGCCAGCAGCCCTCTAGCGGGGGGGCCGGACGGGGAGCTGTTTTTT.

This rearrangement joins TRBV5-1 to TRBJ1-4; D perhaps matches TRBD1 (5 bases). The CDR3 contains 14 residues. Trimming removed 2 bases from V and 3 bases from J, with 8 bases in between. The germline V gene has CDR1 SGHRS and CDR2 YFSETQ. DNA of the CDR3: TGCGCCAGCAGCTTAAACAGGCCTAATGAAAAACTGTTTTTT. The encoded protein is CASSLNRPNEKLFF.

The rearrangement joins TRBV4-3 to TRBJ2-1, with TRBD2 identical over 16 bases. The CDR3 sequence is 15 residues long. The germline V gene has CDR1 LGHNA and CDR2 YSLEER. V lost 5 bases, J lost 8 bases, and 3 bases stayed unmatched. CDR3 coding DNA: TGCGCCAGCAGCTCGGGACTAGCGGGGGGGCATGAGCAGTTCTTC. Residues: CASSSGLAGGHEQFF.

The CDR3 is CASSQEGLAAGELFF. In nucleotides, the CDR3 is TGTGCCAGCAGCCAAGAGGGACTAGCGGCCGGGGAGCTGTTTTTT. The chain recombines TRBV4-2 with TRBJ2-2, with 11 bases matching TRBD2. Germline V CDR1 and CDR2: LGHNA, YNFKEQ. V lost 0 bases and J lost 6; bases outside the gene matches: 0. The CDR3 spans 15 residues.

Concerning this clone itself: The junction differs from germline at one of its ends, possibly a read error. The chain uses TRBV2 and TRBJ1-3, with a weak D call TRBD1 (5 bases). The germline gives CDR1 SNHLY, CDR2 FYNNEI. The CDR3 length is 15 residues. This CDR3 reads CASSGTQGAGNAIYF. The CDR3, as DNA: TGTGCCAGCAGTGGAACTCAGGGTGCTGGAAACGCCATATATTTT.

The rearrangement links TRBV30 to TRBJ1-3; 9 bases match TRBD1. CDR1 is GTSNPN, CDR2 SVGIG, per germline (reference sequence). This CDR3 comprises 17 residues. Losses at the gene ends were 1 base for V and 4 bases for J; bases not matched to a gene: 11. Here the CDR3 DNA reads TGTGCCTGGAGTGAAGGGACAGGGTGGTCTGAGGGAAACACCATATATTTT. It translates to CAWSEGTGWSEGNTIYF. The variable domain in full, with the rest retrieved from reference TRBV30 and TRBJ1-3, is SQTIHQWPATLVQPVGSPLSLECTVEGTSNPNLYWYRQAAGRGLQLLFYSVGIGQISSEVPQNLSASRPQDRQFILSSKKLLLSDSGFYLCAWSEGTGWSEGNTIYFGEGSWLTVV.

The chain employs TRBV7-2 and TRBJ1-3, with unresolved D. Trimming removed 6 bases at V and 3 bases at J, with 3 bases between. The CDR3 is 11 residues long. CDR1 is SGHTA and CDR2 is FQGNSA in the germline V gene. The CDR3 DNA follows: TGTGCCAGCAGTAATGGAAACACCATATATTTT. As protein: CASSNGNTIYF.

The count of this clone is one. The V gene is TRBV7-3, the J gene TRBJ2-1; 8 nucleotides agree with TRBD1. Germline CDR1 is SGHTA and CDR2 is FQGTGA. CDR3 length: 13 residues. V lost 5 bases, J lost 12 bases, and 9 bases stayed unmatched. The CDR3 sequence is CASSLRRGTGQFF. In DNA form, the CDR3 reads TGTGCCAGCAGCCTTAGAAGGGGGACAGGGCAGTTCTTC.

The chain has TRBV2 and TRBJ2-5; TRBD2 is a possible D gene (5 bases). V was clipped by 6 bases and J by 0 bases, with 14 bases between them. The CDR3 covers 15 residues. Germline V gene sequence: CDR1 SNHLY, CDR2 FYNNEI. The CDR3 DNA reads TGTGCCAGCAGCCCTGGGCGGAGGTACCAAGAGACCCAGTACTTC. Translation gives CASSPGRRYQETQYF.

The rearrangement links TRBV6-6 to TRBJ2-2; D is unclear. Germline CDR1 and CDR2: MNHNY and SVGAGI (reference sequence). The CDR3 contains 14 residues. The V end was cut by 7 bases, the J end by 7 bases, with 16 bases between. CDR3 in amino acids: CASTLEWVSGELFF. In DNA, the CDR3 is TGTGCCAGCACCCTAGAGTGGGTGAGCGGGGAGCTGTTTTTT.